A single sample gave rise to the 26 T cell receptor beta chains below, sequenced in a study of T cell clusters in autoimmune cytopenias. Each sample's input was about 270 ng genomic DNA, some 40,000 genome equivalents. Multiplex touch-down PCR amplified TRB using TRB-A and TRB-B pools in one tube. One entry per CDR3 protein, without DNA, is what TCRdb gives after re-calling the multiplex PCR reads. Its clone listing holds 1,000 or so distinct CDR3 sequences. These sequences were also reported in another study, on T cell repertoires in aging, cancer and after chemotherapy.

Sequencing was carried out using peripheral blood. The source of these receptors is a human donor in good health.

Considering frequency, this clonotype is large. The chain has TRBV6-4 and TRBJ2-3; with no DNA, the TCRdb D assignment of TRBD2 cannot be verified. CDR1 MRHNA and CDR2 SNTAGT come from the germline V gene. The length of the CDR3 is 15 residues. The CDR3 sequence: CASRVSGTSTDTQYF.

By frequency, this clonotype is large. V usage is TRBV6-5 and J usage is TRBJ1-4; there is no DNA to check the TCRdb D call of TRBD1. The CDR3 is 15 amino acids. The germline gives CDR1 MNHEY, CDR2 SVGAGI. This CDR3 reads CASSPTGTGNEKLFF.

The V and J genes are TRBV7-2 and TRBJ2-7; as DNA is missing, the TRBD2 call by TCRdb cannot be tested. This CDR3 has 14 residues. Germline V gene lookup returns CDR1 SGHTA and CDR2 FQGNSA. The CDR3 sequence is CASSSRGGNYEQYF.

By frequency, this clonotype registers medium-sized. The J gene is TRBJ1-5, the V gene TRBV24-1; TCRdb's D call of TRBD1 is untestable without DNA. This CDR3 region has 15 residues. Per the germline V gene, CDR1 is KGHDR and CDR2 is SFDVKD. The CDR3 is CATSDRRGGNQPQHF.

By frequency, this clonotype registers large. This chain uses TRBV19 with TRBJ2-7; TCRdb picks TRBD2, but there is no DNA to check that call. This CDR3 is built from 14 residues. Per germline, CDR1 LNHDA and CDR2 SQIVND (reference sequence). This CDR3 reads CASSIGTSGTEQYF.

This clonotype is identified as large (0.1 to 1%) from frequency. The V call is TRBV27, the J call TRBJ2-5; TCRdb calls TRBD1, which cannot be checked without DNA. CDR3 length: 17 residues. CDR1 is MNHEY, CDR2 SMNVEV, per germline (reference sequence). The CDR3: CASSSGQGGRFIETQYF.

V is TRBV20-1 and J is TRBJ2-1. The CDR3 has 14 residues. CDR1 is DFQATT, CDR2 SNEGSKA, per germline (reference sequence). The CDR3 sequence: CSARIPNSYNEQFF.

The V gene is TRBV10-1, the J gene TRBJ2-7. From germline, CDR1 is WNHNN and CDR2 SYGVQD (reference sequence). This CDR3 is built from 15 residues. CDR3 loop: CASSDLAASSYEQYF.

This clonotype is called medium-sized based on its frequency. The chain employs TRBV20-1 and TRBJ1-3. Germline V gene sequence: CDR1 DFQATT, CDR2 SNEGSKA (reference sequence). The CDR3 has 15 residues. The CDR3 sequence is CSATPPGPSGNTIYF.

This clonotype is medium-sized by frequency. The chain couples TRBV18 to TRBJ1-1; TCRdb picks TRBD1, but there is no DNA to check that call. Germline CDR1 and CDR2: KGHSH and LQKENI. CDR3 length: 16 residues. The CDR3 sequence is CASSPGDRGLNTEAFF.

This clonotype registers medium-sized by frequency. The chain links TRBV19 to TRBJ1-1; TCRdb lists TRBD1, though no DNA is available to test this call. This CDR3 spans 14 amino acids. The germline V gene encodes CDR1 LNHDA and CDR2 SQIVND (reference sequence). CDR3 in amino acids: CASLGHTGNTEAFF.

This clonotype is medium-sized (0.01 to 0.1%) by frequency. The chain joins TRBV20-1 to TRBJ2-5; TCRdb outputs TRBD1, but without DNA this stays unchecked. In germline, CDR1 is DFQATT, CDR2 SNEGSKA (reference sequence). There are 17 residues in the CDR3. The CDR3 loop is CSARDPLTGEVGETQYF.

This clonotype is identified as medium-sized from frequency. The chain recombines TRBV5-1 with TRBJ1-3; TCRdb calls TRBD1, which cannot be checked without DNA. Germline V gene sequence: CDR1 SGHRS, CDR2 YFSETQ. The CDR3 has 15 amino acids. CDR3 sequence: CASSLGNRLLDTIYF.

This clonotype is called large (0.1 to 1%) based on its frequency. CDR3 sequence reads: CAWIRYDSSEQYF. The gene calls are TRBV30 and TRBJ2-7. Germline lookup yields CDR1 GTSNPN and CDR2 SVGIG (reference sequence). The CDR3 covers 13 residues.

Considering frequency, this clonotype is large. The rearrangement joins TRBV6-5 to TRBJ1-5. Germline V gene data show CDR1 as MNHEY and CDR2 as SVGAGI. The CDR3 covers 13 residues. CDR3 protein: CASSPAEGQPQHF.

Frequency places this clonotype as large. CDR3 sequence reads: CAWSLQGASPLHF. The chain recombines TRBV30 with TRBJ1-6. Germline CDR1 GTSNPN, CDR2 SVGIG (reference sequence). The CDR3 length is 13 residues.

The CDR3 region is CASSKNGTSGRSSYEQYF. The chain carries TRBV21-1 and TRBJ2-7; there is no DNA to check the TCRdb D call of TRBD2. TRBV21-1 is a pseudogene locus. The CDR3 extends over 18 amino acids.

Here the CDR3 reads CAVSRDSSYEQYF. The genes are TRBV6-5 and TRBJ2-7; TCRdb designates TRBD1, a call that cannot be tested without DNA. CDR3 length equals 13 residues. Looked up from germline, CDR1 is MNHEY and CDR2 is SVGAGI.

Judged by frequency, this clonotype is large. CDR3 protein: CASSESTSSFYEQYF. The rearrangement joins TRBV6-1 to TRBJ2-7. This CDR3 comprises 15 residues. Per the germline V gene, CDR1 is MNHNS and CDR2 is SASEGT.

This rearrangement joins TRBV7-2 to TRBJ1-3. The CDR3 is 16 amino acids. Germline V gene data show CDR1 as SGHTA and CDR2 as FQGNSA. This CDR3 reads CASSLGPVSSGNTIYF.

The chain carries TRBV6-5 and TRBJ2-5; TCRdb outputs TRBD2, but without DNA this stays unchecked. There are 14 residues in the CDR3. Germline CDR1 and CDR2: MNHEY and SVGAGI. This chain's CDR3 is CASSGPGLQETQYF.

This chain's CDR3 is CATQTGGWETQYF. This chain joins TRBV2 and TRBJ2-5; the D call of TRBD1 rests on TCRdb alone, since no DNA is present to check it. Germline V gene lookup returns CDR1 SNHLY and CDR2 FYNNEI. This CDR3 has 13 residues.

Its frequency marks this clonotype as medium-sized. This chain connects TRBV5-6 to TRBJ2-5; TCRdb selects TRBD1, and the lack of DNA leaves this call unchecked. CDR3 size: 14 residues. The germline V gene encodes CDR1 SGHDT and CDR2 YYEEEE. CDR3 in amino acids: CASSPWTGWETQYF.

In terms of frequency, this clonotype is medium-sized. The chain carries TRBV20-1 and TRBJ1-3. The CDR3 length is 12 residues. Germline V gene lookup returns CDR1 DFQATT and CDR2 SNEGSKA (reference sequence). This CDR3 is CSPQSSGNTIYF.

The rearrangement uses TRBV5-1 and TRBJ1-1; TCRdb selects TRBD1, and the lack of DNA leaves this call unchecked. CDR1 is SGHRS and CDR2 is YFSETQ in the germline V gene. CDR3 length: 14 residues. This chain's CDR3 is CASSLQGAGAEAFF. Full variable domain (missing parts from reference TRBV5-1 and TRBJ1-1): KAGVTQTPRYLIKTRGQQVTLSCSPISGHRSVSWYQQTPGQGLQFLFEYFSETQRNKGNFPGRFSGRQFSNSRSEMNVSTLELGDSALYLCASSLQGAGAEAFFGQGTRLTVV.

This chain connects TRBV7-9 to TRBJ1-4; TCRdb's assignment of TRBD1 cannot be checked, as there is no DNA. Germline V gene lookup returns CDR1 SEHNR and CDR2 FQNEAQ (reference sequence). The length of the CDR3 is 15 residues. The CDR3 reads CASSSGTGLGEKLFF.